Shown below are 18 T cell receptor beta chains from a single sample sequenced in a study of blood T cell repertoires in COVID-19 (dated by TCRdb to the early 2020s). Library generation was performed with the immunoSEQ multiplex PCR assay. Here the immuneACCESS table is served through TCRdb, limited to in-frame sequences with V and J called. Missing clones are a known gap in these copies; in checked studies unresolved V genes cover under half, and the rest lacks a known reason. This sample holds about 160,000 clones; about four fifths were observed only once. Together, the top ten hold 3% to 3.5% of the sample. Sequencing was performed on PBMCs or T cells enriched from blood (not recorded which). These receptors originate from a woman aged 55-75 years who had recovered from COVID-19.

V and J are TRBV5-1 and TRBJ1-2, with TRBD1 matching 8 bases. The CDR3 totals 18 residues. J lost 1 base, V lost 2 bases, and 13 bases had no gene match. From germline, CDR1 is SGHRS and CDR2 YFSETQ. The CDR3 DNA is TGCGCCAGCAGCTTTGACGACAGGGGCCTACTCGATAACTATGGCTACACCTTC. Amino acid sequence: CASSFDDRGLLDNYGYTF.

V and J are TRBV19 and TRBJ2-5; D is perhaps TRBD1 (6 bases). This CDR3 has 16 residues. Trimming took off 4 bases at V and 2 bases at J, with 17 bases between the two ends. Looked up from germline, CDR1 is LNHDA and CDR2 is SQIVND (reference sequence). Here the CDR3 DNA reads TGTGCCAGTAGTAAAACGACAGGATCGGGACAAGAGACCCAGTACTTC. Amino acids: CASSKTTGSGQETQYF.

The chain joins TRBV18 to TRBJ1-1; the D gene is possibly TRBD1 (5 bases). The CDR3 is made up of 15 amino acids. Germline assignment: CDR1 KGHSH and CDR2 LQKENI. The V end was cut by 3 bases, the J end by 3 bases, with 14 bases between. CDR3 sequence reads: CASSPFKGVDTEAFF. The CDR3 DNA reads TGTGCCAGCTCACCTTTTAAAGGGGTCGACACTGAAGCTTTCTTT. Filled out from reference TRBV18 and TRBJ1-1, the complete variable domain reads NAGVMQNPRHLVRRRGQEARLRCSPMKGHSHVYWYRQLPEEGLKFMVYLQKENIIDESGMPKERFSAEFPKEGPSILRIQQVVRGDSAAYFCASSPFKGVDTEAFFGQGTRLTVV.

The chain has TRBV18 and TRBJ2-4; D not certain. Germline CDR1 reads KGHSH; CDR2 reads LQKENI. The CDR3 consists of 17 residues. V was clipped by 4 bases and J by 0 bases, with 16 bases between them. The CDR3 sequence: CASSLPDKRLAKNIQYF. CDR3 in DNA: TGTGCCAGCTCACTTCCCGACAAACGATTAGCCAAAAACATTCAGTACTTC.

The chain recombines TRBV5-1 with TRBJ2-5; the D gene is possibly TRBD1 (6 bases). The length of the CDR3 is 14 residues. Germline assignment: CDR1 SGHRS and CDR2 YFSETQ. Trimming took 1 base from V and 5 from J, leaving 12 bases between them. As DNA, the CDR3 is TGCGCCAGCAGCTTGATGGGACACGAGGAGACCCAGTACTTC. Encoded protein: CASSLMGHEETQYF.

This clone showed up just once. CDR3 protein: CATSDLGGSTYEQYF. CDR3 DNA: TGTGCCACCAGTGATTTAGGAGGGTCAACCTACGAGCAGTACTTC. The J gene is TRBJ2-7, the V gene TRBV24-1; D is perhaps TRBD2 (6 bases). The CDR3 loop spans 15 amino acids. CDR1 is KGHDR, CDR2 SFDVKD, per germline. V lost 1 base, J lost 2 bases, and 11 bases lay in between.

V and J are TRBV5-1 and TRBJ1-2; 9 bases line up with TRBD1. The CDR3 sequence is 14 residues long. The germline V gene has CDR1 SGHRS and CDR2 YFSETQ. J was trimmed by 3 bases and V by 4 bases; bases with no gene match: 4. CDR3 region: CASSMGQGDYGYTF. CDR3 in DNA: TGCGCCAGCAGCATGGGACAGGGCGACTATGGCTACACCTTC.

The chain has TRBV5-1 and TRBJ2-7; TRBD1 matches 10 bases. The CDR3 extends over 13 amino acids. Germline values: CDR1 SGHRS, CDR2 YFSETQ. Unmatched junction bases numbered 3, after V lost 7 bases and J lost 2 bases. CDR3 in amino acids: CASGTGDPYEQYF. The CDR3 coding sequence is TGCGCCAGCGGGACAGGGGATCCCTACGAGCAGTACTTC. The variable domain in full, with the rest retrieved from reference TRBV5-1 and TRBJ2-7, is KAGVTQTPRYLIKTRGQQVTLSCSPISGHRSVSWYQQTPGQGLQFLFEYFSETQRNKGNFPGRFSGRQFSNSRSEMNVSTLELGDSALYLCASGTGDPYEQYFGPGTRLTVT.

This clone was counted once. The CDR3 bases are TGTGCCAGCTCCCGTGAGGGACAGAGGAACACTGAAGCTTTCTTT. It specifies CASSREGQRNTEAFF. The chain is built from TRBV18 and TRBJ1-1; 7 bases fit TRBD1. CDR1 is KGHSH and CDR2 is LQKENI in the germline V gene. V shed 6 bases, J shed 1 base, and the junction held 8 bases outside the gene matches. CDR3 length: 15 amino acids.

The chain links TRBV5-8 to TRBJ1-2; TRBD1 agrees at 9 bases. Per the germline V gene, CDR1 is SGHTS and CDR2 is YDEGEE. The ends lost 4 bases at V and 4 bases at J; junction bases unmatched: 11. The CDR3 totals 16 residues. This chain's CDR3 is CASSGPGQGMPYGYTF. DNA of the CDR3: TGTGCCAGCAGCGGGCCCGGACAGGGGATGCCCTATGGCTACACCTTC.

The chain employs TRBV5-1 and TRBJ2-1, with 11 nucleotides matching TRBD1. Germline-derived CDR1 and CDR2 are SGHRS and YFSETQ. V dropped 4 bases and J dropped 3; count of bases not matched to a gene: 9. The CDR3 extends over 17 amino acids. CDR3 amino acids: CASSNQPGQGVYNEQFF. CDR3 DNA: TGCGCCAGCAGCAACCAGCCGGGACAGGGGGTCTACAATGAGCAGTTCTTC.

This rearrangement joins TRBV9 to TRBJ2-3; 12 bases fit TRBD2. The V gene's germline CDR1 is SGDLS and CDR2 YYNGEE. This CDR3 contains 15 residues. The V gene end was trimmed by 0 bases and the J gene end by 4 bases; junction bases not matched to a gene: 0. CDR3 sequence reads: CASSVASGGADTQYF. The CDR3 DNA is TGTGCCAGCAGCGTAGCTAGCGGGGGGGCAGATACGCAGTATTTT.

A single count supports this clone. The CDR3 DNA is TGTGCCAGCAGACCGGGACAGTCGGTTTATAGCAATCAGCCCCAGCATTTT. Translation gives CASRPGQSVYSNQPQHF. V and J are TRBV27 and TRBJ1-5; TRBD1 aligns across 7 bases. The germline CDR1 and CDR2 sequences are MNHEY and SMNVEV (reference sequence). V dropped 6 bases and J dropped 0; count of bases not matched to a gene: 11. CDR3 length equals 17 residues.

V and J are TRBV11-2 and TRBJ1-2, with 7 bases lining up with TRBD1. V was clipped by 0 bases and J by 7 bases; unmatched bases: 5. The CDR3 is 14 residues long. CDR1 and CDR2 (germline): SGHAT, FQNNGV. In DNA, the CDR3 is TGTGCCAGCAGCTTAGACTTAGGGGGCACTGGCTACACCTTC. Protein sequence: CASSLDLGGTGYTF.

V and J are TRBV6-6 and TRBJ2-7; a possible D gene is TRBD2 (6 bases). Germline V gene data show CDR1 as MNHNY and CDR2 as SVGAGI (reference sequence). V lost 6 bases to trimming and J lost 1 base, with 13 bases between them. The CDR3 spans 14 residues. The CDR3 nucleotides are TGTGCCAGCAGCCTTAATAGCGGTTCCTACGAGCAGTACTTC. Translated: CASSLNSGSYEQYF.

The chain joins TRBV6-5 to TRBJ2-7, with 7 bases aligning to TRBD1. The length of the CDR3 is 16 residues. Trimming took 4 bases from V and 4 from J; bases not matched to a gene: 13. Germline V gene lookup returns CDR1 MNHEY and CDR2 SVGAGI. This chain's CDR3 is CASSSKTGTALYEQYF. In DNA, the CDR3 is TGTGCCAGCAGTTCTAAGACAGGGACCGCACTATACGAGCAGTACTTC.

This sequence joins TRBV6-5 and TRBJ1-2; possibly TRBD1 for D (6 bases). Germline V CDR1 and CDR2: MNHEY, SVGAGI. CDR3 length: 14 amino acids. The V and J ends lost 3 bases and 1 base respectively, with 9 bases between them. As DNA, the CDR3 is TGTGCCAGCAGTTATGGGACAAATAACTATGGCTACACCTTC. Translated: CASSYGTNNYGYTF.

A single count supports this clone. The chain joins TRBV19 to TRBJ2-3; TRBD1 matches 7 bases. J lost 4 bases, V lost 3 bases, and 4 bases had no gene match. The CDR3 covers 14 residues. Germline V lookup: CDR1 LNHDA, CDR2 SQIVND (reference sequence). CDR3 coding DNA: TGTGCCAGTAGTATTAAAGGGGGCTCAGATACGCAGTATTTT. Its translation: CASSIKGGSDTQYF.